This T cell receptor beta chain was sequenced in a study of T cell responses to AZD1222 COVID-19 vaccine. As concerns this clone: Its antigen is undetermined.

TCRdb keeps only in-frame clones here, not all; method: immunoSEQ multiplex PCR. The repertoire holds some 150,000 clones, 85% to 95% seen once, with over 0.9% in the top ten. Study results and caveats: Among AZD1222 vaccinees, only 5 or 6 were seropositive at baseline. Among the donors, most were white British and more were female, and clonal diversity was possibly underestimated.

Sequences were derived from peripheral blood, sampled on day 0 of MenACWY control vaccination. This TCR derives from an adult in good health.

CDR3 loop: CASRWGNTGELFF. The CDR3 DNA reads TGTGCCAGCAGGTGGGGAAACACCGGGGAGCTGTTTTTT. The chain couples TRBV11-1 to TRBJ2-2; D ambiguous. The CDR3 runs to 13 residues. The germline CDR1 and CDR2 sequences are SGHAT and FQDESV (reference sequence). V was cut by 6 bases and J by 2 bases, with 7 bases left in between.